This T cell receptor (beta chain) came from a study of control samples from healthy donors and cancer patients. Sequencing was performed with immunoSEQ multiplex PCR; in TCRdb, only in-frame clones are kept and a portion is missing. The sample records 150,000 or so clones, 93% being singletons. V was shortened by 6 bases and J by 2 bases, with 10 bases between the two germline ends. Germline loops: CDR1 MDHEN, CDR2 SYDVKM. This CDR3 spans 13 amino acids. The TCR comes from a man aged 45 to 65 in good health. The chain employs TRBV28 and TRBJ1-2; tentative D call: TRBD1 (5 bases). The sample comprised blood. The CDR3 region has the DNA TGTGCCAGCAGGGTGGGGGAGAACTATGGCTACACCTTC. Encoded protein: CASRVGENYGYTF.